What follows is one T cell receptor (beta chain) and its context. Its specificity is not known. The sample comes from a study of cytomegalovirus exposure and HLA in healthy donors. Points from the study as a whole: Associated with cytomegalovirus, according to the listing, were some 150 TCR beta chains. It was confirmed in vitro that three of the CMV-associated chains were specific for CMV antigens.

Primers for the PCR totalled 60 Vbeta and 13 Jbeta. Clones were read by immunoSEQ multiplex PCR, and TCRdb kept only the in-frame ones, dropping some. The table includes roughly 220,000 clones, 82% detected once. V lost 4 bases and J lost 4; bases outside the gene matches: 7. From germline, CDR1 is GTSNPN and CDR2 SVGIG (reference sequence). The CDR3 runs to 14 residues. The sample comprised PBMCs. The genes are TRBV30 and TRBJ1-5; 7 bases are shared with TRBD1. The clonotype originates from a woman aged 40 to 50 in good health and CMV-seronegative. CDR3 protein: CAWNRQGGNQPQHF. The DNA of the CDR3 is TGTGCCTGGAACCGACAGGGTGGGAATCAGCCCCAGCATTTT.